This passage covers 14 T cell receptor beta chains from one sample sequenced in a study of cytomegalovirus exposure and HLA in healthy donors. Use of 60 Vbeta and 13 Jbeta primers characterized the PCR. Sequencing used immunoSEQ multiplex PCR; TCRdb keeps in-frame clones, though not all of them. The sample has around 190,000 clones, over 60% seen once; the top ten hold about 5%. The sequenced sample consisted of PBMCs. The receptors originated from a man aged 25-45 years in good health and CMV-seropositive.

The chain recombines TRBV5-1 with TRBJ2-5; 10 bases fit TRBD1. The CDR3 contains 16 residues. CDR1 is SGHRS and CDR2 is YFSETQ in the germline V gene. With 4 bases clipped from V and 1 base from J, the junction kept 7 bases outside the gene matches. CDR3 region: CASSLTGQGIQETQYF. The CDR3, as DNA: TGCGCCAGCAGCCTGACGGGACAGGGGATCCAAGAGACCCAGTACTTC.

The CDR3 loop reads CASKILDNEQFF. In nucleotides, the CDR3 is TGTGCCAGCAAGATACTAGACAATGAGCAGTTCTTC. V usage is TRBV7-2 and J usage is TRBJ2-1, with TRBD2 as a possible D gene (5 bases). The ends were cut back, 7 bases at V and 5 bases at J, with 9 bases in the middle. There are 12 residues in the CDR3. Per the germline V gene, CDR1 is SGHTA and CDR2 is FQGNSA.

V gene TRBV7-2 combines with J gene TRBJ1-2; 8 positions agree with TRBD1. The CDR3 spans 16 residues. The germline V gene encodes CDR1 SGHTA and CDR2 FQGNSA. J lost 2 bases, V lost 1 base, and 6 bases had no gene match. CDR3 in amino acids: CASSLGTGNFNYGYTF. The CDR3 DNA reads TGTGCCAGCAGCTTAGGGACAGGGAACTTCAACTATGGCTACACCTTC.

The gene calls are TRBV19 and TRBJ2-3, with D possibly matching TRBD2 (6 bases). CDR3 length: 16 amino acids. Germline V gene sequence: CDR1 LNHDA, CDR2 SQIVND (reference sequence). Trimming took 2 bases from V and 0 from J, leaving 12 bases between them. CDR3 loop: CASSITGRDSTDTQYF. CDR3 nucleotide sequence: TGTGCCAGTAGTATAACGGGGCGGGATAGCACAGATACGCAGTATTTT.

The chain employs TRBV30 and TRBJ2-7, with a weak D call TRBD1 (6 bases). Per germline, CDR1 GTSNPN and CDR2 SVGIG (reference sequence). Trimming pared 3 bases from V and 6 bases from J, leaving 12 bases between. The CDR3 contains 12 residues. CDR3 sequence: CAWREWGLEQYF. As DNA, the CDR3 is TGTGCCTGGAGAGAATGGGGGCTCGAGCAGTACTTC.

In its sample, this clone was seen a few times. The gene calls are TRBV7-9 and TRBJ1-2, with 8 nucleotides matching TRBD1. This CDR3 region has 14 residues. J was trimmed by 3 bases and V by 5 bases; bases with no gene match: 5. Germline CDR1 SEHNR, CDR2 FQNEAQ (reference sequence). For the CDR3, the DNA is TGTGCCAGCAGCACTGGACAGGGCCACTATGGCTACACCTTC. This sequence encodes CASSTGQGHYGYTF. Together with reference TRBV7-9 and TRBJ1-2, the CDR3 gives the full variable domain: DTGVSQNPRHKITKRGQNVTFRCDPISEHNRLYWYRQTLGQGPEFLTYFQNEAQLEKSRLLSDRFSAERPKGSFSTLEIQRTEQGDSAMYLCASSTGQGHYGYTFGSGTRLTVV.

This clone was seen a few times. This sequence joins TRBV4-1 and TRBJ2-7; 8 bases are a match to TRBD2. Germline V lookup: CDR1 MGHRA, CDR2 YSYEKL. This CDR3 comprises 15 residues. V trimming: 2 bases; J trimming: 2 bases; junction bases outside the gene matches: 5. CDR3: CASSQQTSGPYEQYF. CDR3 nucleotide sequence: TGCGCCAGCAGCCAACAAACTAGCGGCCCCTACGAGCAGTACTTC.

The rearrangement joins TRBV5-4 to TRBJ2-2; D is perhaps TRBD2 (6 bases). Deletions cut 4 bases from V and 7 bases from J, with 14 bases between. The CDR3 covers 14 residues. The germline V gene encodes CDR1 SGHNT and CDR2 YYREEE (reference sequence). Here the CDR3 DNA reads TGTGCCAGCAGCAGGGCGGGAAGTGGCGGGGAGCTGTTTTTT. Protein sequence: CASSRAGSGGELFF.

The J gene is TRBJ2-7, the V gene TRBV28; D not certain. CDR1 is MDHEN and CDR2 is SYDVKM in the germline V gene. Trimming removed 3 bases from V and 0 bases from J, with 3 bases in between. The CDR3 is made up of 12 amino acids. The CDR3, as DNA: TGTGCCAGCAGTTTCTCCTCCTACGAGCAGTACTTC. Translated, it gives CASSFSSYEQYF.

The chain employs TRBV7-2 and TRBJ1-1; no clear D. V gave up 4 bases and J gave up 4 bases, with 13 bases separating them. This CDR3 is 14 amino acids long. Germline assignment: CDR1 SGHTA and CDR2 FQGNSA. CDR3 residues: CASSSRTGATEAFF. CDR3 DNA sequence: TGTGCCAGCAGCTCCCGTACGGGTGCCACTGAAGCTTTCTTT.

V and J are TRBV19 and TRBJ2-7; maybe TRBD2 (6 bases). V lost 6 bases to trimming and J lost 0 bases, with 12 bases between them. The CDR3 has 14 amino acids. Germline lookup yields CDR1 LNHDA and CDR2 SQIVND (reference sequence). The CDR3 loop reads CASRGSGSSYEQYF. In nucleotides, the CDR3 is TGTGCCAGTAGAGGAAGCGGGTCCTCCTACGAGCAGTACTTC.

The chain recombines TRBV6-1 with TRBJ2-3; D ambiguous. CDR3 size: 13 residues. V was clipped by 3 bases and J by 6 bases, with 10 bases between them. The germline V gene encodes CDR1 MNHNS and CDR2 SASEGT. CDR3 in amino acids: CASSDGVFDTQYF. CDR3 bases: TGTGCCAGCAGTGACGGTGTCTTCGATACGCAGTATTTT.

The CDR3 region is CASNFDRNNEQFF. The CDR3 DNA reads as TGTGCCAGCAATTTCGACAGGAACAATGAGCAGTTCTTC. The chain links TRBV2 to TRBJ2-1, with D perhaps matching TRBD1 (6 bases). Germline V CDR1 and CDR2: SNHLY, FYNNEI. The CDR3 covers 13 residues. Trimming cost V 7 bases and J 5 bases, with 12 bases left between them.

The J gene is TRBJ2-7, the V gene TRBV28, with a tentative D call TRBD2 (6 bases). The CDR3 contains 16 residues. Germline V CDR1 and CDR2: MDHEN, SYDVKM. V lost 1 base and J 0 bases, leaving 13 bases between the germline ends. DNA of the CDR3: TGTGCCAGCAGTTTATTATCACCGGGACTCTCCTACGAGCAGTACTTC. It translates to CASSLLSPGLSYEQYF.